Below are 8 T cell receptor beta chains sequenced from a single sample in a study of immune characterization of retroperitoneal liposarcoma. Each CDR3 protein is one row after TCRdb ran MiXCR on the PCR reads. This table has about 10,000 distinct CDR3 sequences, about 39% appearing once. The sample consisted of tumor tissue. The receptors shown here come from a male donor with retroperitoneal liposarcoma.

The J gene is TRBJ1-6, the V gene TRBV6-9; D gene ambiguous. Germline CDR1 MNHGY, CDR2 SVAAGI. Between the trimmed V and J ends, which lost 3 bases and 13 bases, there was a span of 10 bases. CDR3 length: 12 amino acids. The CDR3 here is CASSYPEGPLHF. In DNA, the CDR3 is TGTGCCAGCAGTTACCCCGAGGGTCCCCTCCACTTT.

In regard to this clonotype: At one boundary the junction diverges from the germline segment, which might be a read error. This chain links TRBV6-8 with TRBJ2-7, with D perhaps TRBD1 (6 bases). Germline V gene data show CDR1 as MNHGY and CDR2 as SAAAGT. CDR3 length equals 13 residues. The CDR3, as DNA: TGTGCCAGCACTCGACAGGTGGATTCACCCCTCCGCTTC. It translates to CASTRQVDSPLRF.

By share of the sample, this clonotype is medium-sized. V usage is TRBV6-1 and J usage is TRBJ2-7; 10 bases line up with TRBD1. The CDR3 loop spans 13 amino acids. Germline CDR1 MNHNS, CDR2 SASEGT. V shed 6 bases, J shed 4 bases, and the junction held 3 bases outside the gene matches. In nucleotides, the CDR3 is TGTGCCAGCAGGGGACAGGGGAGTTACGAGCAGTACTTC. This translates into CASRGQGSYEQYF.

The chain is built from TRBV11-1 and TRBJ2-7; TRBD1 aligns across 10 bases. CDR3 length equals 18 residues. The V and J ends lost 0 bases and 4 bases, in that order; junction bases with no gene match: 12. The V gene's germline CDR1 is SGHAT and CDR2 FQDESV (reference sequence). The CDR3 reads CASSLASLPGTGDYEQYF. The CDR3 DNA follows: TGTGCCAGCAGCTTAGCGTCTTTACCCGGGACAGGGGATTACGAGCAGTACTTC. Variable domain in full (rest from reference TRBV11-1 and TRBJ2-7): EAEVAQSPRYKITEKSQAVAFWCDPISGHATLYWYRQILGQGPELLVQFQDESVVDDSQLPKDRFSAERLKGVDSTLKIQPAELGDSAMYLCASSLASLPGTGDYEQYFGPGTRLTVT.

The V and J genes are TRBV6-1 and TRBJ2-1; possibly TRBD1 for D (6 bases). Germline V gene data show CDR1 as MNHNS and CDR2 as SASEGT. Trimming removed 8 bases from V and 4 bases from J, with 21 bases in between. The CDR3 is made up of 16 amino acids. The CDR3: CASGNTGSTDYNEQFF. CDR3 nucleotide sequence: TGTGCCAGCGGAAATACAGGGTCCACCGATTACAATGAGCAGTTCTTC.

This clonotype was observed a handful of times. The J gene is TRBJ2-1, the V gene TRBV7-3; 10 bases are shared with TRBD2. This CDR3 spans 13 amino acids. V was clipped by 4 bases and J by 9 bases; unmatched bases: 3. The germline V gene has CDR1 SGHTA and CDR2 FQGTGA. DNA for the CDR3: TGTGCCAGCAGCTCTCGGACTAGCGGTGAGCAGTTCTTC. It specifies CASSSRTSGEQFF.

Concerning this clonotype itself: A much larger clone is a single base away; this may be a read error. The chain recombines TRBV7-2 with TRBJ2-3; 8 bases map to TRBD2. CDR1 is SGHTA, CDR2 FQGNSA, per germline. The CDR3 loop spans 15 amino acids. CDR3 nucleotide sequence: TGTGCCAGCAGCCTTCGGACTAGCCAGGGCAATGAGCTGTTCTTC. Amino acids: CASSLRTSQGNELFF.

CDR3 in amino acids: CASSSLTSRNYNEQFF. CDR3 nucleotides: TGTGCCAGCAGTTCCCTGACTAGCCGAAACTACAATGAGCAGTTCTTC. V is TRBV6-6 and J is TRBJ2-1; 7 nucleotides match TRBD2. The CDR3 is 16 residues long. CDR1 is MNHNY, CDR2 SVGAGI, per germline (reference sequence). V gave up 4 bases and J gave up 3 bases; unmatched junction bases: 9.